This entry lists 28 T cell receptor beta chains sequenced from one sample in a study of PD-L1 blockade in urothelial cancer. TCRdb keeps only in-frame clones here, not all; method: immunoSEQ multiplex PCR. The sample has about 45,000 clones; approximately 82% are singletons. Time point: peripheral blood 6 weeks after treatment start. Sequencing used PBMCs, obtained around atezolizumab (anti-PD-L1) treatment. The receptors shown here come from a man between 60 and 75 years old with urothelial cancer.

This clone occurred once. The chain couples TRBV12-5 to TRBJ2-2, with unresolved D. The CDR3 totals 12 residues. The germline V gene encodes CDR1 LGHNT and CDR2 FRNRAP. The V end was cut by 4 bases, the J end by 5 bases, with 5 bases between. CDR3 in DNA: TGTGCTAGTGGTTCCTATACCGGGGAGCTGTTTTTT. Translating gives CASGSYTGELFF.

The chain couples TRBV5-5 to TRBJ1-2; no definite D call. Looked up from germline, CDR1 is SGHKS and CDR2 is YYEKEE (reference sequence). The CDR3 is 13 residues long. Trimming pared 4 bases from V and 4 bases from J, leaving 11 bases between. The CDR3 DNA reads as TGTGCCAGCAGCCCGGGGTTGCTCTATGGCTACACCTTC. This sequence encodes CASSPGLLYGYTF.

The chain carries TRBV27 and TRBJ2-4, with a possible D match to TRBD2 (7 bases). In germline, CDR1 is MNHEY, CDR2 SMNVEV (reference sequence). Between the trimmed V and J ends, which lost 2 bases and 8 bases, there was a span of 22 bases. This CDR3 spans 17 amino acids. CDR3 coding DNA: TGTGCCAGCAGTTTAGGGTGGAGTGGGGGGGCTGTGGACATTCAGTACTTC. Protein sequence: CASSLGWSGGAVDIQYF.

This clone appeared a few times. Sequence at one end of the junction differs from germline and may be a read error. The chain recombines TRBV5-5 with TRBJ2-7; 8 positions match TRBD1. There are 15 residues in the CDR3. The germline CDR1 and CDR2 sequences are SGHKS and YYEKEE (reference sequence). CDR3 amino acids: CASRLETGVSYEQYF. In nucleotides, the CDR3 is TGTGCCAGCAGATTGGAGACAGGGGTTTCCTACGAGCAGTACTTC.

This rearrangement joins TRBV7-8 to TRBJ1-4; maybe TRBD1 (6 bases). This CDR3 contains 15 residues. CDR1 is SGHVS and CDR2 is FQNEAQ in the germline V gene. V was trimmed by 6 bases and J by 5 bases, leaving 16 bases between them. CDR3 coding DNA: TGTGCCAGCAGGTCCGGGACACGAAAAAATGAAAAACTGTTTTTT. As protein: CASRSGTRKNEKLFF.

The rearrangement joins TRBV5-8 to TRBJ2-7; TRBD2 matches 11 bases. The CDR3 spans 15 residues. Trimming took 2 bases from V and 7 from J; bases not matched to a gene: 8. From germline, CDR1 is SGHTS and CDR2 YDEGEE. CDR3 in amino acids: CASSFNLAGGSEQYF. The CDR3 nucleotides are TGTGCCAGCAGCTTTAACCTAGCGGGAGGTAGTGAGCAGTACTTC.

CDR3 loop: CASSPNTGELFF. CDR3 sequence (DNA): TGTGCCAGCAGCCCAAACACCGGGGAGCTGTTTTTT. The chain uses TRBV7-6 and TRBJ2-2; D gene ambiguous. V lost 5 bases, J lost 2 bases, and 3 bases lay in between. The CDR3 sequence is 12 residues long. Germline V CDR1 and CDR2: SGHVS, FNYEAQ.

V usage is TRBV18 and J usage is TRBJ1-1, with TRBD1 identical over 7 bases. Germline loops: CDR1 KGHSH, CDR2 LQKENI. This CDR3 spans 14 amino acids. V shed 7 bases and J 3 bases; nucleotides not matched to a gene: 8. CDR3 amino acids: CASLRMTGHTEAFF. For the CDR3, the DNA is TGTGCCAGCTTACGTATGACAGGGCACACTGAAGCTTTCTTT.

In its sample, this clone was seen once. This chain links TRBV6-4 with TRBJ2-3; 10 bases line up with TRBD1. The ends lost 5 bases at V and 5 bases at J; junction bases unmatched: 7. The CDR3 runs to 15 residues. Germline-derived CDR1 and CDR2 are MRHNA and SNTAGT. CDR3 sequence (DNA): TGTGCCAGCAGTCCGAGGACAGGGGGTAGAGATACGCAGTATTTT. Residues: CASSPRTGGRDTQYF.

This clone was recorded a few times. The chain carries TRBV18 and TRBJ2-7, with 7 bases identical to TRBD2. Germline values: CDR1 KGHSH, CDR2 LQKENI. This CDR3 spans 14 amino acids. After removal of 3 bases from V and 0 bases from J, the junction contained 2 bases not matched to a gene. CDR3 loop: CASSPGGSSYEQYF. For the CDR3, the DNA is TGTGCCAGCTCACCGGGCGGGAGCTCCTACGAGCAGTACTTC.

In DNA, the CDR3 is TGTGCCAGCAGCCCTTGGGACAGGGGCGGAGAGACCCAGTACTTC. Its protein is CASSPWDRGGETQYF. The chain has TRBV14 and TRBJ2-5, with 10 bases lining up with TRBD1. CDR1 is SGHDN and CDR2 is FVKESK in the germline V gene. The CDR3 covers 15 residues. V gave up 4 bases and J gave up 4 bases; unmatched junction bases: 6.

V gene TRBV4-2 combines with J gene TRBJ2-7, with D maybe TRBD1 (6 bases). Trimming removed 0 bases at V and 0 bases at J, with 12 bases between. CDR1 LGHNA and CDR2 YNFKEQ come from the germline V gene. This CDR3 spans 16 amino acids. CDR3 nucleotides: TGTGCCAGCAGCCAAGATCAGACAGGAGCCTCCTACGAGCAGTACTTC. This codes for CASSQDQTGASYEQYF.

The gene calls are TRBV6-5 and TRBJ1-4; D remains ambiguous. The V gene's germline CDR1 is MNHEY and CDR2 SVGAGI. V was clipped by 0 bases and J by 0 bases, with 8 bases between them. This CDR3 is 16 amino acids long. Written as DNA, the CDR3 is TGTGCCAGCAGTTACTCCCGCGGAGCAACTAATGAAAAACTGTTTTTT. Translated, it gives CASSYSRGATNEKLFF.

The count of this clone is one. V usage is TRBV5-1 and J usage is TRBJ1-2, with a tentative D call TRBD1 (6 bases). Trimming cost V 0 bases and J 0 bases, with 15 bases left between them. The CDR3 is made up of 17 amino acids. Germline values: CDR1 SGHRS, CDR2 YFSETQ. The CDR3 region has the DNA TGCGCCAGCAGCTTGGGACAGGTCTTGCAGACTAACTATGGCTACACCTTC. It specifies CASSLGQVLQTNYGYTF.

V and J are TRBV12-5 and TRBJ2-2, with 11 positions matching TRBD2. Looked up from germline, CDR1 is LGHNT and CDR2 is FRNRAP. The CDR3 extends over 16 amino acids. V shed 2 bases, J shed 11 bases, and the junction held 10 bases outside the gene matches. Here the CDR3 DNA reads TGTGCTAGTGGTTTGTATAGCGGGAGGGCCCCAGGAGAGCTGTTTTTT. Translated, it gives CASGLYSGRAPGELFF.

This rearrangement joins TRBV5-1 to TRBJ2-1, with 15 bases that match TRBD2. The junction had 18 bases not matched to a gene; V was cut back by 4 bases and J by 10 bases. This CDR3 comprises 19 residues. The germline CDR1 and CDR2 sequences are SGHRS and YFSETQ. The CDR3 loop reads CASSLGLAGGLQRAGEQFF. CDR3 DNA sequence: TGCGCCAGCAGCCTCGGACTAGCGGGAGGGCTCCAACGGGCGGGAGAGCAGTTCTTC. The complete variable domain, with remaining parts taken from reference TRBV5-1 and TRBJ2-1, reads KAGVTQTPRYLIKTRGQQVTLSCSPISGHRSVSWYQQTPGQGLQFLFEYFSETQRNKGNFPGRFSGRQFSNSRSEMNVSTLELGDSALYLCASSLGLAGGLQRAGEQFFGPGTRLTVL.

This CDR3 reads CASSRDWGDAQYF. The CDR3 coding sequence is TGCGCCAGCAGTAGGGACTGGGGGGATGCCCAGTACTTC. The rearrangement links TRBV10-1 to TRBJ2-5; tentatively, D is TRBD2 (6 bases). V was shortened by 5 bases and J by 9 bases, with 16 bases between the two germline ends. Germline assignment: CDR1 WNHNN and CDR2 SYGVQD (reference sequence). The CDR3 sequence is 13 residues long.

The chain combines TRBV2 with TRBJ2-6, with a tentative D call TRBD2 (6 bases). With 6 bases removed from V and 0 bases from J, the gap between germline ends came to 27 bases. Germline assignment: CDR1 SNHLY and CDR2 FYNNEI. The CDR3 runs to 21 residues. The CDR3 region is CASSHPRAPSVGDSGANVLTF. The DNA of the CDR3 is TGTGCCAGCAGCCACCCTAGAGCTCCTAGCGTCGGAGACTCTGGGGCCAACGTCCTGACTTTC.

The chain has TRBV19 and TRBJ2-3, with 13 bases lining up with TRBD2. Germline V gene lookup returns CDR1 LNHDA and CDR2 SQIVND (reference sequence). V lost 7 bases and J lost 0; bases outside the gene matches: 7. This CDR3 contains 17 residues. CDR3 sequence: CASTRTSGGASTDTQYF. As DNA, the CDR3 is TGTGCCAGTACCCGGACTAGCGGGGGTGCTAGCACAGATACGCAGTATTTT.

This clone was detected only once. Likely a read error: the CDR3 ends without its conserved phenylalanine or tryptophan. It is unclear where the CDR3 begins or ends on the DNA, so no DNA is shown, and the CDR3 is as TCRdb lists it. The chain uses TRBV4-3 and TRBJ2-7; TRBD2, as called in the table, went unchecked against the DNA. CDR1 LGHNA and CDR2 YSLEER come from the germline V gene. The CDR3 comprises 10 residues, both ends counted. CDR3 residues: CASSQDRGYL.

The J gene is TRBJ2-1, the V gene TRBV6-5; 11 nucleotides match TRBD2. Germline V gene lookup returns CDR1 MNHEY and CDR2 SVGAGI. The CDR3 is 16 residues long. V shed 4 bases, J shed 7 bases, and the junction held 9 bases outside the gene matches. CDR3 protein: CASSSASSGRLNEQFF. CDR3 nucleotides: TGTGCCAGCAGTTCCGCTTCTAGCGGGAGGTTGAATGAGCAGTTCTTC.

The chain joins TRBV15 to TRBJ2-3; 12 nucleotides match TRBD2. J was trimmed by 0 bases and V by 0 bases; bases with no gene match: 1. This CDR3 has 17 amino acids. Germline lookup yields CDR1 LNHNV and CDR2 YYDKDF (reference sequence). The CDR3 is CATSREGTSGSTDTQYF. In nucleotides, the CDR3 is TGTGCCACCAGCAGAGAGGGGACTAGCGGGAGCACAGATACGCAGTATTTT.

The chain recombines TRBV4-3 with TRBJ2-1; 9 bases fit TRBD2. V lost 1 base to trimming and J lost 8 bases; unmatched junction nucleotides: 6. Germline CDR1 is LGHNA and CDR2 is YSLEER. This CDR3 contains 15 residues. This CDR3 reads CASSQVREGRYEQFF. Here the CDR3 DNA reads TGCGCCAGCAGCCAAGTGCGGGAGGGCCGGTATGAGCAGTTCTTC.

The chain carries TRBV27 and TRBJ1-4, with D possibly matching TRBD1 (5 bases). V was cut by 2 bases and J by 7 bases, with 11 bases left in between. This CDR3 contains 14 residues. Germline CDR1 reads MNHEY; CDR2 reads SMNVEV (reference sequence). Here the CDR3 DNA reads TGTGCCAGCAGTTTACAAGGGGAGGGTGAAAAACTGTTTTTT. Protein sequence: CASSLQGEGEKLFF.

The chain links TRBV5-1 to TRBJ2-5, with TRBD2 matching over 8 bases. Germline CDR1 is SGHRS and CDR2 is YFSETQ. J gave up 5 bases and V 0 bases, and 6 bases lay outside the gene matches. This CDR3 spans 15 amino acids. As DNA, the CDR3 is TGCGCCAGCAGCTTGGCCGGGGGGGGCTGGGAGACCCAGTACTTC. Protein sequence: CASSLAGGGWETQYF. Combining the CDR3 with reference TRBV5-1 and TRBJ2-5 gives the whole variable domain KAGVTQTPRYLIKTRGQQVTLSCSPISGHRSVSWYQQTPGQGLQFLFEYFSETQRNKGNFPGRFSGRQFSNSRSEMNVSTLELGDSALYLCASSLAGGGWETQYFGPGTRLLVL.

This chain joins TRBV27 and TRBJ2-7; 9 bases map to TRBD1. Germline CDR1 reads MNHEY; CDR2 reads SMNVEV (reference sequence). V shed 6 bases, J shed 2 bases, and the junction held 8 bases outside the gene matches. The CDR3 runs to 15 residues. The CDR3 loop reads CASRPRDRDPYEQYF. Written as DNA, the CDR3 is TGTGCCAGCAGACCTAGGGACAGGGACCCCTACGAGCAGTACTTC.

This rearrangement joins TRBV5-6 to TRBJ1-1; 8 bases are a match to TRBD1. The CDR3 is made up of 14 amino acids. Germline CDR1 and CDR2: SGHDT and YYEEEE. The ends lost 2 bases at V and 4 bases at J; junction bases unmatched: 4. For the CDR3, the DNA is TGTGCCAGCAGCTTACAGGGGGGGAGCACTGAAGCTTTCTTT. Translating gives CASSLQGGSTEAFF.

The chain has TRBV6-1 and TRBJ1-5; a possible D gene is TRBD1 (6 bases). Trimming stripped 4 bases from V and 3 bases from J, with 13 bases between. Germline loops: CDR1 MNHNS, CDR2 SASEGT. CDR3 length: 15 residues. The CDR3 is CASSGRTDHNQPQHF. Written as DNA, the CDR3 is TGTGCCAGCAGTGGGAGGACAGACCACAATCAGCCCCAGCATTTT.